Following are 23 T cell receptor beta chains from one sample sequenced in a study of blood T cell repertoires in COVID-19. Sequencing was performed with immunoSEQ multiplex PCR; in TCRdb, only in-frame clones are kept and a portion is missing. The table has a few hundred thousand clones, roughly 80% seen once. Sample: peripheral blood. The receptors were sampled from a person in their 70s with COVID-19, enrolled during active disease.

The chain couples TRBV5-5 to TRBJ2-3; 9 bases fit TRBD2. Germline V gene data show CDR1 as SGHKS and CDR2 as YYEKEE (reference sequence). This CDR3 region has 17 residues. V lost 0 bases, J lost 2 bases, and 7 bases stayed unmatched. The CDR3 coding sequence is TGTGCCAGCAGCTTGGAGGCGAGCGGGGGGCCCACAGATACGCAGTATTTT. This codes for CASSLEASGGPTDTQYF.

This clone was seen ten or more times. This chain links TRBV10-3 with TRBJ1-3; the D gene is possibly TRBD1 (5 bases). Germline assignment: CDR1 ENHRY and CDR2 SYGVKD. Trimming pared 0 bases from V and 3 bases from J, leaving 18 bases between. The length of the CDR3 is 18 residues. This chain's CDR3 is CAISESGLSPSGGNTIYF. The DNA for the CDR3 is TGTGCCATCAGTGAGTCGGGACTCTCTCCCTCGGGTGGAAACACCATATATTTT.

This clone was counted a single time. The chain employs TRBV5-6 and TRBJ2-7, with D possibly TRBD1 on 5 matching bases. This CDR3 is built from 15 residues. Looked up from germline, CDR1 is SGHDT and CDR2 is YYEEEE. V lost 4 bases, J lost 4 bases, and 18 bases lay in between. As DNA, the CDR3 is TGTGCCAGCAGCCCCCAAGTAGGGGTTTTATACGAGCAGTACTTC. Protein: CASSPQVGVLYEQYF.

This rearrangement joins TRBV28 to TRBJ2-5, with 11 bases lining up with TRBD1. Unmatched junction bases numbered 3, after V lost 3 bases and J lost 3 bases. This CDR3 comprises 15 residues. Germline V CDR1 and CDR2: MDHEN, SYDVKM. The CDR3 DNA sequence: TGTGCCAGCAGTTTGGGACAGGGGGTGGAAGAGACCCAGTACTTC. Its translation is CASSLGQGVEETQYF.

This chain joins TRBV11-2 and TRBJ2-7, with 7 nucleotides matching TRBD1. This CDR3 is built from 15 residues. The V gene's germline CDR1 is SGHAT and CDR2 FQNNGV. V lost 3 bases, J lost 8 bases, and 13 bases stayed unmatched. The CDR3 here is CASSFRDSRLNKQYF. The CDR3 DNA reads TGTGCCAGCAGCTTTAGGGACAGTCGACTCAATAAGCAGTACTTC. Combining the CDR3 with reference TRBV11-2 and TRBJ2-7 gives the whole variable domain EAGVAQSPRYKIIEKRQSVAFWCNPISGHATLYWYQQILGQGPKLLIQFQNNGVVDDSQLPKDRFSAERLKGVDSTLKIQPAKLEDSAVYLCASSFRDSRLNKQYFGPGTRLTVT.

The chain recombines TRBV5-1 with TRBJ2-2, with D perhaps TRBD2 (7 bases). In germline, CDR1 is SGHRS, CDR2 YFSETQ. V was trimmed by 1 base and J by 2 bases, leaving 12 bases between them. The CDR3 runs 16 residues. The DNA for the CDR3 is TGCGCCAGCAGCTTGCTGGGGGGGCGAAACACCGGGGAGCTGTTTTTT. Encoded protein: CASSLLGGRNTGELFF.

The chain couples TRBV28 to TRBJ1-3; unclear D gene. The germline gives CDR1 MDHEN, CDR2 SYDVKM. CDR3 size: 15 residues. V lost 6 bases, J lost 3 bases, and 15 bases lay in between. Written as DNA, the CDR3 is TGTGCCAGCAGCTCGGGATACACGGATGGAAACACCATATATTTT. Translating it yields CASSSGYTDGNTIYF.

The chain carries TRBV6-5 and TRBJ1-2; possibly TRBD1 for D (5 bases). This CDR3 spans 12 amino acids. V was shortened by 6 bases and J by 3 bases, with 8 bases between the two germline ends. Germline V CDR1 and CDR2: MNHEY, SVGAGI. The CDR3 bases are TGTGCCAGCAGGGACACCCACTATGGCTACACCTTC. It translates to CASRDTHYGYTF.

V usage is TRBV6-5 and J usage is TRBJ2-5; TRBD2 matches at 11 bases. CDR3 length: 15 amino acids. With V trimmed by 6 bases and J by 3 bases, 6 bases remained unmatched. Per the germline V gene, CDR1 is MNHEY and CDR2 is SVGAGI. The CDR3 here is CASSRSGGAEETQYF. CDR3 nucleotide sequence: TGTGCCAGCAGCCGTAGCGGGGGGGCCGAAGAGACCCAGTACTTC.

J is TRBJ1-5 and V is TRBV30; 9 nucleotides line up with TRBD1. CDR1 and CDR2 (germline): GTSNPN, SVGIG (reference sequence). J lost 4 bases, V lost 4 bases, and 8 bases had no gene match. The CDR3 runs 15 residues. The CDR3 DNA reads TGTGCCTGGACCCCCACAGGGGGCTCGAATCAGCCCCAGCATTTT. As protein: CAWTPTGGSNQPQHF.

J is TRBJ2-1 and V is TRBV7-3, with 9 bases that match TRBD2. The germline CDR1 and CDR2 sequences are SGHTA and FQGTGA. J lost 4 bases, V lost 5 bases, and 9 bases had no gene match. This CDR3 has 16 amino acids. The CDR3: CASSRTAGGAYNEQFF. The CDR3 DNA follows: TGTGCCAGCAGCCGAACAGCGGGGGGCGCTTACAATGAGCAGTTCTTC. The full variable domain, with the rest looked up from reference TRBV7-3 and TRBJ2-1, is GAGVSQTPSNKVTEKGKYVELRCDPISGHTALYWYRQSLGQGPEFLIYFQGTGAADDSGLPNDRFFAVRPEGSVSTLKIQRTERGDSAVYLCASSRTAGGAYNEQFFGPGTRLTVL.

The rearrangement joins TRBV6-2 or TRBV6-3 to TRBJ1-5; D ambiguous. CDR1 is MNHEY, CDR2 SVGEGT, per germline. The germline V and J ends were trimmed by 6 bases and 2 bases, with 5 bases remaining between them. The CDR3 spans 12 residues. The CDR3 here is CASSVGNQPQHF. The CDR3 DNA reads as TGTGCCAGCAGCGTCGGCAATCAGCCCCAGCATTTT.

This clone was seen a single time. CDR3 in amino acids: CASSLQVRGNTIYF. For the CDR3, the DNA is TGTGCCAGCAGCCTCCAGGTTAGGGGAAACACCATATATTTT. The chain carries TRBV28 and TRBJ1-3, with D hard to call. Between the trimmed V and J ends, which lost 6 bases and 4 bases, there was a span of 13 bases. There are 14 residues in the CDR3. CDR1 is MDHEN and CDR2 is SYDVKM in the germline V gene.

CDR3 coding DNA: TGTGCCAGCAGCGACATCGCCTTAACTAGCGGGAGCTCCTACGAGCAGTACTTC. Translating gives CASSDIALTSGSSYEQYF. The V call is TRBV3-1 (or the pseudogene TRBV3-2), the J call TRBJ2-7, with 11 nucleotides matching TRBD2. J was trimmed by 0 bases and V by 5 bases; bases with no gene match: 12. CDR3 size: 18 residues. CDR1 and CDR2 from the germline V gene are LGHDT and YNNKEL (reference sequence).

CDR3 in DNA: TGCGCCAGCAGTGACGGACTAGCGCAGATGGCCGGGGAGCTGTTTTTT. Protein product: CASSDGLAQMAGELFF. V is TRBV10-2 and J is TRBJ2-2; 9 bases map to TRBD2. V shed 3 bases, J shed 6 bases, and the junction held 8 bases outside the gene matches. This CDR3 spans 16 amino acids. The germline gives CDR1 WSHSY, CDR2 SAAADI.

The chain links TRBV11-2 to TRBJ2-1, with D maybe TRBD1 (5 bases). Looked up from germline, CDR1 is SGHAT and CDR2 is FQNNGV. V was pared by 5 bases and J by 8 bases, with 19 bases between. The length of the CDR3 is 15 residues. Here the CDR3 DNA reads TGTGCCAGCAGCAGCCGGACACCCCCAGGCCATGAGCAGTTCTTC. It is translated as CASSSRTPPGHEQFF. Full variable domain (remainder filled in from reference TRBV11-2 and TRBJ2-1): EAGVAQSPRYKIIEKRQSVAFWCNPISGHATLYWYQQILGQGPKLLIQFQNNGVVDDSQLPKDRFSAERLKGVDSTLKIQPAKLEDSAVYLCASSSRTPPGHEQFFGPGTRLTVL.

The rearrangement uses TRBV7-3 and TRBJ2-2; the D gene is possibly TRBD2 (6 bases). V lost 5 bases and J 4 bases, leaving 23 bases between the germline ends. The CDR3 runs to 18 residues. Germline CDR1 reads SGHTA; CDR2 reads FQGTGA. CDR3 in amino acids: CASSLLPPGAQGTGELFF. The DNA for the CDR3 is TGTGCCAGCAGCCTACTACCACCGGGAGCCCAGGGCACCGGGGAGCTGTTTTTT.

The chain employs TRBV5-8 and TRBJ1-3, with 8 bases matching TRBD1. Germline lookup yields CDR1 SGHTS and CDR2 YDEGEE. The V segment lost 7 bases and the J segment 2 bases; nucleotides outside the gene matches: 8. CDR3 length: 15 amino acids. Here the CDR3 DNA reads TGTGCCAGCGGTAGGGGGACAGGAGCTGGAAACACCATATATTTT. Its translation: CASGRGTGAGNTIYF.

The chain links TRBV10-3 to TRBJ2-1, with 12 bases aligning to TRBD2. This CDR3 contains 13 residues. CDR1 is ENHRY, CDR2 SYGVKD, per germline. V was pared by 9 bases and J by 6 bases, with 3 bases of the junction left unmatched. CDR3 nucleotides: TGTGCCATTCTAGCGGGGGGGGTCAATGAGCAGTTCTTC. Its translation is CAILAGGVNEQFF.

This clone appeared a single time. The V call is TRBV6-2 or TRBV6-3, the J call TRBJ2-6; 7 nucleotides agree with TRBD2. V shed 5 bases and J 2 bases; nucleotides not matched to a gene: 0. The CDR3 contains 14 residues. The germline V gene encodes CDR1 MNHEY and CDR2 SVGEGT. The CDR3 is CASSRGAGANVLTF. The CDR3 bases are TGTGCCAGCAGTCGGGGGGCTGGGGCCAACGTCCTGACTTTC.

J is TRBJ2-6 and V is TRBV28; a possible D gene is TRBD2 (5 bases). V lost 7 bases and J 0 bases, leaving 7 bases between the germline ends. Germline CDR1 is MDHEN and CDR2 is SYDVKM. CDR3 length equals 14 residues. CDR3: CASTGVSGANVLTF. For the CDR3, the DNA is TGTGCCAGCACCGGGGTCTCTGGGGCCAACGTCCTGACTTTC.

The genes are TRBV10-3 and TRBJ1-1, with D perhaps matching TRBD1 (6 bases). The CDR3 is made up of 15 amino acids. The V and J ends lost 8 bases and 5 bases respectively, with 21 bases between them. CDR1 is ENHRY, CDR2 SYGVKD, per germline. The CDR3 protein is CAIQGIDGGRTEAFF. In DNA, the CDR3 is TGTGCCATCCAGGGGATCGACGGGGGGAGGACTGAAGCTTTCTTT.

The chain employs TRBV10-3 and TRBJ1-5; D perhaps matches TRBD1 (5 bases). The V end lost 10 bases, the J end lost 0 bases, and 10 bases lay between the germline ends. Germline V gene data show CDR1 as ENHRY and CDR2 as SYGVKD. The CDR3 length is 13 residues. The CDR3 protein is CANQGNSNQPQHF. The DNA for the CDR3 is TGTGCCAATCAGGGTAATAGCAATCAGCCCCAGCATTTT.